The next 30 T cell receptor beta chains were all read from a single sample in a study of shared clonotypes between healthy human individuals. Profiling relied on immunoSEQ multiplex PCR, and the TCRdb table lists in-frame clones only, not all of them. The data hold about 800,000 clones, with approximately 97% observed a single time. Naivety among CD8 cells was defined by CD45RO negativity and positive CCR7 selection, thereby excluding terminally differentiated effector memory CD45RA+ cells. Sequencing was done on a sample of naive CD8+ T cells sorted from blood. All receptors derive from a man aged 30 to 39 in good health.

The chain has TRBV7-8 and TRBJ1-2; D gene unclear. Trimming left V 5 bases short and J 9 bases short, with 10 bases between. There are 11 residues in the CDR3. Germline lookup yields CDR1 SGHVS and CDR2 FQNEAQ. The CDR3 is CASSPGLSYTF. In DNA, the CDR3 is TGTGCCAGCAGCCCCGGACTGAGCTACACCTTC.

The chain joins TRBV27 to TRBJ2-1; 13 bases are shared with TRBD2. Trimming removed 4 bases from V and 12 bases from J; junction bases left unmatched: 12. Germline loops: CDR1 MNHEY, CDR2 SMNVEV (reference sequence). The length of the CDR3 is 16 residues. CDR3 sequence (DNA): TGTGCCAGCAGTTCGAGAATAACTAGCGGGAGGGCGGGGCAGTTCTTC. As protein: CASSSRITSGRAGQFF.

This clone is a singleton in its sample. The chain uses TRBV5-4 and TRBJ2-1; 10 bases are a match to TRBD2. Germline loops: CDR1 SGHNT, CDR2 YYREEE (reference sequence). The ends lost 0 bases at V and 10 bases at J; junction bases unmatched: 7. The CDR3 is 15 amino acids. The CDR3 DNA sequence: TGTGCCAGCAGCTTGGGCCTAGCGGGAGCAATGGAGCAGTTCTTC. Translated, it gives CASSLGLAGAMEQFF.

CDR3 sequence (DNA): TGCGCCAGCAGCTTTCGTCCGGTAGCCGGGGGTCCTGAAAAACTGTTTTTT. Amino acids: CASSFRPVAGGPEKLFF. The chain employs TRBV5-1 and TRBJ1-4; D may be TRBD1 (5 bases). This CDR3 has 17 amino acids. Germline values: CDR1 SGHRS, CDR2 YFSETQ. V shed 2 bases and J shed 7 bases, with 21 bases lying between them.

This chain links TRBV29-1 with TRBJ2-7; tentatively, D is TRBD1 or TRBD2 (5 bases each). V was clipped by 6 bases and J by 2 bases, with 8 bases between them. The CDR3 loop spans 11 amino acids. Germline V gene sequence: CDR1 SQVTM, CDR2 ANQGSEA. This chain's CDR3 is CSVRDPYEQYF. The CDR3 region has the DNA TGCAGCGTCAGGGACCCCTACGAGCAGTACTTC.

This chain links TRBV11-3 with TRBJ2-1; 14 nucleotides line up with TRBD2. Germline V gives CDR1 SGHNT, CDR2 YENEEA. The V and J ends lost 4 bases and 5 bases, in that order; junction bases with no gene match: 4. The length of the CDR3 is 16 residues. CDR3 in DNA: TGTGCCAGCAGCTCGAGGACTAGCGGGAGGAACAATGAGCAGTTCTTC. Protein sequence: CASSSRTSGRNNEQFF.

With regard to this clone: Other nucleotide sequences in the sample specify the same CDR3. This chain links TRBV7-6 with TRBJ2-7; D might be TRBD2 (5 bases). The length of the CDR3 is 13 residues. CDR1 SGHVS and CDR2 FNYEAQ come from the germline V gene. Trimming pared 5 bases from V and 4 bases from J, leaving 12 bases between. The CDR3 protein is CASSSRELYEQYF. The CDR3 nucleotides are TGTGCCAGCAGCAGCCGGGAATTGTACGAGCAGTACTTC.

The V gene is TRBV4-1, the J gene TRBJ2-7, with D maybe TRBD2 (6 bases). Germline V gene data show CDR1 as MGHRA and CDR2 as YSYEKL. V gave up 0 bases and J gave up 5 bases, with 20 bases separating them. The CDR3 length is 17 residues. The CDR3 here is CASSQDSGGTGFNEQYF. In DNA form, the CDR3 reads TGCGCCAGCAGCCAAGATTCGGGCGGGACCGGTTTCAACGAGCAGTACTTC.

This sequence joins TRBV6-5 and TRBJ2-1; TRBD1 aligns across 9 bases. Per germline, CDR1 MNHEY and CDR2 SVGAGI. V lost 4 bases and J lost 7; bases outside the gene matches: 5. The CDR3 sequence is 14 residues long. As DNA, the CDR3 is TGTGCCAGCAGTTCCGGGACAGGGCGTAATGAGCAGTTCTTC. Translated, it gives CASSSGTGRNEQFF.

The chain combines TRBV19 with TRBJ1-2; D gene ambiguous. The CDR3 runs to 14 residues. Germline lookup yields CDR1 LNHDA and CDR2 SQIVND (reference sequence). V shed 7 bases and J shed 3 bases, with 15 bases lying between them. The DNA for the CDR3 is TGTGCCAGTACCACGGGCAGGTCGGACTATGGCTACACCTTC. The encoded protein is CASTTGRSDYGYTF.

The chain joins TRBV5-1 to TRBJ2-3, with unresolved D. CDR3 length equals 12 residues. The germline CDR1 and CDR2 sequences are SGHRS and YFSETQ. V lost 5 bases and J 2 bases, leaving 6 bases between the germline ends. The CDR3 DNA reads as TGCGCCAGCAGGTTTAACACAGATACGCAGTATTTT. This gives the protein CASRFNTDTQYF.

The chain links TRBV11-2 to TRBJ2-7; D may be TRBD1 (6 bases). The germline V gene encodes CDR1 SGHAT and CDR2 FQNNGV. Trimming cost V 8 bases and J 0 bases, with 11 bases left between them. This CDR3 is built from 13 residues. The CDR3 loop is CASGGGHSYEQYF. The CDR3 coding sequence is TGTGCCAGCGGGGGCGGGCACTCCTACGAGCAGTACTTC. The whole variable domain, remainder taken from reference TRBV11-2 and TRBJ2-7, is EAGVAQSPRYKIIEKRQSVAFWCNPISGHATLYWYQQILGQGPKLLIQFQNNGVVDDSQLPKDRFSAERLKGVDSTLKIQPAKLEDSAVYLCASGGGHSYEQYFGPGTRLTVT.

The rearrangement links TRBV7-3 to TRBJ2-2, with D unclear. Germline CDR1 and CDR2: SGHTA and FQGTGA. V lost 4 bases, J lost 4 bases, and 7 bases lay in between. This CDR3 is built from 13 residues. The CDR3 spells CASSSLPTGELFF. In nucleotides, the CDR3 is TGTGCCAGCAGCTCCCTCCCCACCGGGGAGCTGTTTTTT.

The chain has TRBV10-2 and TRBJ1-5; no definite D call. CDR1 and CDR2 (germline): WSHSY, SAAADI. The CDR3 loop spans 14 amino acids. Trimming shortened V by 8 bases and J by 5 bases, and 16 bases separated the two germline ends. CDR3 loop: CASRVAQVDQPQHF. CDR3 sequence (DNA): TGCGCCAGCCGTGTCGCCCAGGTTGATCAGCCCCAGCATTTT.

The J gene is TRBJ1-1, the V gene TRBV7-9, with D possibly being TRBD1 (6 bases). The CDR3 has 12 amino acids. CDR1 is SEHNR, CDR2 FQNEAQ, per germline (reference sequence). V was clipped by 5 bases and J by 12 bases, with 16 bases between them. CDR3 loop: CASSHRDTEPFF. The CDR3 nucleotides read TGTGCCAGCAGCCACCGGGACACCGAACCTTTCTTT.

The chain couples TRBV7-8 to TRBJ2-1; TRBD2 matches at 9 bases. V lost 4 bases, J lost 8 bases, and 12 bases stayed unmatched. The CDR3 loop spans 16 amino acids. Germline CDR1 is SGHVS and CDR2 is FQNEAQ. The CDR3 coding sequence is TGTGCCAGCAGCTCCTTCCTGGGACTAGCCCCCGATGAGCAGTTCTTC. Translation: CASSSFLGLAPDEQFF.

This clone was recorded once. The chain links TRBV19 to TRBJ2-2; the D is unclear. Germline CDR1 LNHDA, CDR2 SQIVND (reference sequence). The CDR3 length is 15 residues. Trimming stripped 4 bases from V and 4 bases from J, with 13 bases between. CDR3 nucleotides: TGTGCCAGTAGTAGACGGACGTCCTCCACCGGGGAGCTGTTTTTT. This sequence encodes CASSRRTSSTGELFF.

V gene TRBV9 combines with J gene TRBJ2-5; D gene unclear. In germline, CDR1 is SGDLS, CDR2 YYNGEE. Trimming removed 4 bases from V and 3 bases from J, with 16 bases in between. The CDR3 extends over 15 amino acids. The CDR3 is CASSPQGLVKETQYF. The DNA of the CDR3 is TGTGCCAGCAGCCCCCAAGGGCTAGTAAAAGAGACCCAGTACTTC.

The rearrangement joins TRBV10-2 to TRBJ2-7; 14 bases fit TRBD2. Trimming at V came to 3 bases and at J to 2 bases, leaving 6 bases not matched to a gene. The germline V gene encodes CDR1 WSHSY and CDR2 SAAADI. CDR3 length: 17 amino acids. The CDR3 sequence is CASSDGTSGRTPYEQYF. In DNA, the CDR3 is TGCGCCAGCAGTGATGGGACTAGCGGGAGAACCCCCTACGAGCAGTACTTC.

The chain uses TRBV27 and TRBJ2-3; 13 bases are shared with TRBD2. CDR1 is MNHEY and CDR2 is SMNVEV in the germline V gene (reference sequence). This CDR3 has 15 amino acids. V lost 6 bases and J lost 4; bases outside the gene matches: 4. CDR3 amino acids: CASRLAGGPADTQYF. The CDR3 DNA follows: TGTGCCAGCAGACTAGCGGGAGGGCCAGCAGATACGCAGTATTTT.

The chain's CDR3 is CASSPLWQGSYNEQFF. In DNA, the CDR3 is TGTGCCAGCAGCCCCTTGTGGCAGGGCTCCTACAATGAGCAGTTCTTC. V is TRBV14 and J is TRBJ2-1; D may be TRBD1 (5 bases). Germline CDR1 and CDR2: SGHDN and FVKESK. The CDR3 sequence is 16 residues long. The V gene lost 4 bases and the J gene lost 0 bases, with 13 bases spanning the gap.

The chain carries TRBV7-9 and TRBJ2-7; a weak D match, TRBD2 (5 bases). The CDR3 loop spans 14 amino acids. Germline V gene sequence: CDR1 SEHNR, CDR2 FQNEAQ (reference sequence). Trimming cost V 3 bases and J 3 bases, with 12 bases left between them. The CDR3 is CASSFAGVNYEQYF. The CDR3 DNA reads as TGTGCCAGCAGCTTCGCCGGGGTAAACTACGAGCAGTACTTC. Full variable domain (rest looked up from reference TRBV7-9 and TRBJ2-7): DTGVSQNPRHKITKRGQNVTFRCDPISEHNRLYWYRQTLGQGPEFLTYFQNEAQLEKSRLLSDRFSAERPKGSFSTLEIQRTEQGDSAMYLCASSFAGVNYEQYFGPGTRLTVT.

CDR3 coding DNA: TGTGCCAGCAGCTTGGTGGTCACAGGGGGCTGGACAGATACGCAGTATTTT. Its translation is CASSLVVTGGWTDTQYF. The chain uses TRBV5-4 and TRBJ2-3, with 9 bases aligning to TRBD1. The CDR3 extends over 17 amino acids. Trimming cost V 0 bases and J 3 bases; bases outside gene matches: 8. The germline CDR1 and CDR2 sequences are SGHNT and YYREEE (reference sequence). Drawing the rest from reference TRBV5-4 and TRBJ2-3, the complete variable domain is ETGVTQSPTHLIKTRGQQVTLRCSSQSGHNTVSWYQQALGQGPQFIFQYYREEENGRGNFPPRFSGLQFPNYSSELNVNALELDDSALYLCASSLVVTGGWTDTQYFGPGTRLTVL.

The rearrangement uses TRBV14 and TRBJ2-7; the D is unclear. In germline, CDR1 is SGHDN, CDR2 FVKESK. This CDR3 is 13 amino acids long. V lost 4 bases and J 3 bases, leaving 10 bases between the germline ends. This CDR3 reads CASSPGPVYEQYF. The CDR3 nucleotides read TGTGCCAGCAGCCCCGGCCCCGTCTACGAGCAGTACTTC.

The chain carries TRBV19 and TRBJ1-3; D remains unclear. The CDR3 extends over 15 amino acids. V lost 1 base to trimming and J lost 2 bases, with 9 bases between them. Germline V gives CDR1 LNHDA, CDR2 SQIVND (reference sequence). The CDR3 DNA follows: TGTGCCAGTAGTATAGGCACGCTCCCTGGAAACACCATATATTTT. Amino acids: CASSIGTLPGNTIYF.

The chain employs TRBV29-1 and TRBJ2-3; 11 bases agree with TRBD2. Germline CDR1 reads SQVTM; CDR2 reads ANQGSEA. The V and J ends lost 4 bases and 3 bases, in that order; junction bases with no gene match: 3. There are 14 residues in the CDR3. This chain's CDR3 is CSVATSGMTDTQYF. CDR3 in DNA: TGCAGCGTTGCGACTAGCGGGATGACAGATACGCAGTATTTT.

The CDR3 is CAWSVRGGFTGELFF. The CDR3 nucleotides read TGTGCCTGGAGTGTACGGGGAGGGTTCACCGGGGAGCTGTTTTTT. The chain has TRBV30 and TRBJ2-2; 7 bases match TRBD2. The CDR3 is 15 amino acids. The germline V gene encodes CDR1 GTSNPN and CDR2 SVGIG (reference sequence). The J segment lost 4 bases and the V segment lost 0 bases, leaving 5 bases of the junction unmatched.

CDR3 nucleotide sequence: TGTGCCAGTCGGCTAGCGGCAGGCGGAGAGCAGTTCTTC. The encoded protein is CASRLAAGGEQFF. The chain has TRBV19 and TRBJ2-1; 7 bases align to TRBD2. CDR3 length: 13 residues. The V gene end was trimmed by 8 bases and the J gene end by 10 bases; junction bases not matched to a gene: 11. The germline V gene encodes CDR1 LNHDA and CDR2 SQIVND (reference sequence).

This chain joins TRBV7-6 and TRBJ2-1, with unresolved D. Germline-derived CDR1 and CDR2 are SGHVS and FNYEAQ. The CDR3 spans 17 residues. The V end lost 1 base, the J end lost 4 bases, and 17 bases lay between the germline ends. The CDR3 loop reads CASSLDLARGRYNEQFF. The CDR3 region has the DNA TGTGCCAGCAGCTTAGATTTGGCTAGAGGTCGGTACAATGAGCAGTTCTTC.

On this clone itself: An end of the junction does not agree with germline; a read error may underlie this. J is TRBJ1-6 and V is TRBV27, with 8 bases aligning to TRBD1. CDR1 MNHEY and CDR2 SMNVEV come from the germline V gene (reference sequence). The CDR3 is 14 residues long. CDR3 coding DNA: TGTGTCAGCAGCCTCGGACAGGGTGCTTCACCCCTCCACTTT. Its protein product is CVSSLGQGASPLHF.